This T cell receptor (beta chain) was observed in a study of PD-1 blockade in classical Hodgkin lymphoma. All the patients suffered relapse after autologous stem cell transplantation, and brentuximab vedotin exposure differed. Complete response, partial response or progressive disease constituted the best response categories observed. The CDR3 totals 13 residues. Germline V CDR1 and CDR2: MDHEN, SYDVKM. V gave up 6 bases and J gave up 5 bases; unmatched junction bases: 3. Concerning this clone itself: Antigen unknown.

Points from the study as a whole: Factors driving the repertoire differences, possibly disease activity or prior therapy, remain undefined. When set against healthy donors, newly diagnosed patients were reported to show lower baseline TCR diversity. Researchers reported that CD4+ TCR diversity, though not CD8+, rose significantly by C4D1.

Generated by immunoSEQ multiplex PCR, the TCRdb table keeps only in-frame clones and is missing some. The data hold 130,000 to 150,000 clones, with approximately 80% observed a single time. The receptor was isolated from a human donor with classical Hodgkin lymphoma. The sample was peripheral blood mononuclear cells (PBMCs), taken before the second cycle of nivolumab. The chain has TRBV28 and TRBJ2-7, with 11 positions matching TRBD2. CDR3 bases: TGTGCCAGCAGGACACTAGCGGGAGACGAGCAGTACTTC. The encoded protein is CASRTLAGDEQYF.